The 14 T cell receptor beta chains listed next were all sequenced from one sample in a study of blood T cell repertoires in COVID-19. Measured with immunoSEQ multiplex PCR; TCRdb has only the in-frame clones, and not every one. The table shows 450,000 or so clones, with roughly nine tenths occurring only once. Sequenced material: peripheral blood. These receptors were collected from a man aged 18 to 30 with COVID-19, enrolled during active disease.

The rearrangement uses TRBV27 and TRBJ2-7; no clear D gene. CDR3 length: 13 amino acids. V was trimmed by 6 bases and J by 4 bases, leaving 13 bases between them. Germline V CDR1 and CDR2: MNHEY, SMNVEV (reference sequence). Written as DNA, the CDR3 is TGTGCCAGCAGCCCATCCCCGGTATACGAGCAGTACTTC. Its protein is CASSPSPVYEQYF.

The chain couples TRBV19 to TRBJ1-5; maybe TRBD1 (6 bases). CDR3 length equals 11 residues. Germline V lookup: CDR1 LNHDA, CDR2 SQIVND (reference sequence). Deletions cut 9 bases from V and 8 bases from J, with 11 bases between. CDR3 sequence (DNA): TGTGCCAGCAGGGCAGGGGAGCCCCAGCATTTT. Translating it yields CASRAGEPQHF.

V gene TRBV2 combines with J gene TRBJ2-7, with a weak D call TRBD1 (5 bases). V gave up 4 bases and J gave up 6 bases, with 10 bases separating them. Germline loops: CDR1 SNHLY, CDR2 FYNNEI. The CDR3 totals 12 residues. CDR3 sequence: CASSVGQGEQYF. DNA for the CDR3: TGTGCCAGCAGTGTTGGACAAGGCGAGCAGTACTTC.

The V and J genes are TRBV2 and TRBJ1-5; 9 bases fit TRBD1. The V segment lost 2 bases and the J segment 1 base; nucleotides outside the gene matches: 18. The germline V gene encodes CDR1 SNHLY and CDR2 FYNNEI. This CDR3 is 21 amino acids long. The CDR3: CASSESPTGTGYVRSNQPQHF. In nucleotides, the CDR3 is TGTGCCAGCAGTGAATCTCCCACCGGGACAGGGTACGTTCGGAGCAATCAGCCCCAGCATTTT.

This clone has a handful of counts. This rearrangement joins TRBV27 to TRBJ2-7; possibly TRBD2 for D (6 bases). This CDR3 region has 13 residues. CDR1 and CDR2 from the germline V gene are MNHEY and SMNVEV (reference sequence). V lost 0 bases to trimming and J lost 5 bases, with 8 bases between them. The CDR3 region is CASSLSRGNEQYF. CDR3 sequence (DNA): TGTGCCAGCAGTTTATCACGGGGGAACGAGCAGTACTTC.

Only a few counts were recorded for this clone. The CDR3 region has the DNA TGTGCCAGCAGCTCTCGGACAAACACTGAAGCTTTCTTT. Translation gives CASSSRTNTEAFF. V gene TRBV7-9 combines with J gene TRBJ1-1; a weak D match, TRBD1 (5 bases). The CDR3 totals 13 residues. Trimming took 4 bases from V and 2 from J, leaving 8 bases between them. Germline V lookup: CDR1 SEHNR, CDR2 FQNEAQ (reference sequence).

The rearrangement joins TRBV5-5 to TRBJ1-2, with 10 bases matching TRBD1. CDR1 is SGHKS, CDR2 YYEKEE, per germline (reference sequence). The CDR3 covers 16 residues. V trimming: 1 base; J trimming: 7 bases; junction bases outside the gene matches: 10. The CDR3 reads CASSLWGQGLDFGYTF. DNA for the CDR3: TGTGCCAGCAGCTTGTGGGGACAGGGGTTAGACTTTGGCTACACCTTC.

The chain is built from TRBV19 and TRBJ1-5, with no clear D. The CDR3 is 15 residues long. Looked up from germline, CDR1 is LNHDA and CDR2 is SQIVND (reference sequence). The ends were cut back, 0 bases at V and 2 bases at J, with 8 bases in the middle. CDR3 protein: CASSIEPGGNQPQHF. As DNA, the CDR3 is TGTGCCAGTAGTATAGAGCCGGGTGGCAATCAGCCCCAGCATTTT.

The rearrangement joins TRBV7-2 to TRBJ1-1; 8 nucleotides agree with TRBD1. After removal of 6 bases from V and 5 bases from J, the junction contained 8 bases not matched to a gene. CDR3 length: 14 amino acids. Looked up from germline, CDR1 is SGHTA and CDR2 is FQGNSA. The CDR3 reads CASSFRQGWTEAFF. CDR3 bases: TGTGCCAGCAGTTTCCGACAGGGGTGGACTGAAGCTTTCTTT.

Points on this clone: Different DNA sequences within this sample yield the same CDR3. The chain couples TRBV24-1 to TRBJ2-1, with D hard to call. Looked up from germline, CDR1 is KGHDR and CDR2 is SFDVKD. The CDR3 loop spans 12 amino acids. The ends were cut back, 1 base at V and 6 bases at J, with 3 bases in the middle. The CDR3 DNA is TGTGCCACCAGTGATTTCGGCAATGAGCAGTTCTTC. It is translated as CATSDFGNEQFF.

This sequence joins TRBV11-2 and TRBJ2-1, with TRBD1 as a possible D gene (6 bases). Deletions cut 3 bases from V and 9 bases from J, with 9 bases between. Germline V lookup: CDR1 SGHAT, CDR2 FQNNGV. This CDR3 is built from 12 residues. The CDR3 is CASSFSRGEQFF. Here the CDR3 DNA reads TGTGCCAGCAGCTTTAGCAGGGGTGAGCAGTTCTTC.

The J gene is TRBJ1-1, the V gene TRBV30, with D possibly being TRBD1 (6 bases). There are 12 residues in the CDR3. Germline lookup yields CDR1 GTSNPN and CDR2 SVGIG (reference sequence). Between the trimmed V and J ends, which lost 1 base and 7 bases, there was a span of 10 bases. The CDR3 is CAWSGGGFEAFF. The CDR3 DNA follows: TGTGCCTGGAGTGGGGGGGGCTTTGAAGCTTTCTTT.

J is TRBJ2-7 and V is TRBV5-4, with 8 nucleotides matching TRBD2. The V segment lost 3 bases and the J segment 5 bases; nucleotides outside the gene matches: 4. Looked up from germline, CDR1 is SGHNT and CDR2 is YYREEE (reference sequence). The CDR3 sequence is 13 residues long. CDR3 coding DNA: TGTGCCAGCAGCTGGAGCGGGAGCGACGAGCAGTACTTC. It encodes CASSWSGSDEQYF.

The chain employs TRBV28 and TRBJ1-2; TRBD1 matches at 8 bases. Germline CDR1 reads MDHEN; CDR2 reads SYDVKM. V was pared by 0 bases and J by 8 bases, with 11 bases of the junction left unmatched. The CDR3 contains 16 residues. Here the CDR3 DNA reads TGTGCCAGCAGTTTATGGTCTCCGACAGGGGCGGAAGGCTACACCTTC. Translating gives CASSLWSPTGAEGYTF.